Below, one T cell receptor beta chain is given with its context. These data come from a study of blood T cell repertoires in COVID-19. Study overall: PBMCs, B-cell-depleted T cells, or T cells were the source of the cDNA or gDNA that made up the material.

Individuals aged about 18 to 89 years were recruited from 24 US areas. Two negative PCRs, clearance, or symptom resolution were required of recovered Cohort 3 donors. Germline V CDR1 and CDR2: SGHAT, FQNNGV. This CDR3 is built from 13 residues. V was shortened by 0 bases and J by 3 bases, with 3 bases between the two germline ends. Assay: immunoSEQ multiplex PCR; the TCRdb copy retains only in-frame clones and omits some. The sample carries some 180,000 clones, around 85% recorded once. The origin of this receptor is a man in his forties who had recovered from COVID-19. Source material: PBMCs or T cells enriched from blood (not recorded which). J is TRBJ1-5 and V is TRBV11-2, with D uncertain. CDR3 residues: CASSLDINQPQHF. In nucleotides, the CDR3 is TGTGCCAGCAGCTTAGACATCAATCAGCCCCAGCATTTT.